This TCR beta chain was sequenced for a study of Tregs in tolerant kidney transplant recipients. The assay was immunoSEQ multiplex PCR, and TCRdb's table has in-frame clones only and misses some. Among some 100,000 clones listed, approximately 90% were seen once. The V and J ends lost 6 bases and 8 bases, in that order; junction bases with no gene match: 3. Germline lookup yields CDR1 MRHNA and CDR2 SNTAGT. The CDR3 has 14 residues. V gene TRBV6-4 combines with J gene TRBJ2-1; 14 bases align to TRBD2. The sequence came from a human donor in good health. Sequenced sample: CD4+ T cells from blood. CDR3 nucleotide sequence: TGTGCCAGCAGCGGACTAGCGGGAGGAGATGAGCAGTTCTTC. Encoded protein: CASSGLAGGDEQFF.